The TCR beta chain described here comes from a study of blood T cells in healthy people across ages. The study's findings and limits: The donors' CMV status was not determined, possibly confounding changes in expanded clonotypes. Long-lived and aged donors differed, with more naive CD4+ cells and higher diversity in the long-lived.

Total RNA amounts of at least 5.5 micrograms were extracted per sample. Germline-derived CDR1 and CDR2 are SGHRS and YFSETQ. J lost 4 bases, V lost 3 bases, and 5 bases had no gene match. The CDR3 has 14 amino acids. Next came a second PCR, run for roughly 6 to 11 cycles, which used a sample-barcoded 5' primer along with a J-beta primer mix. TCRdb re-analysed the 5' RACE reads in MiXCR, keeping a single row per CDR3 protein. The table records some 900,000 distinct CDR3 sequences, around 48% of them present only once. This clonotype appeared a single time. Its target is not known. The receptor's source is a man aged 30 to 45 in good health. The rearrangement links TRBV5-1 to TRBJ1-2; 8 nucleotides agree with TRBD1. Sequencing used blood. This chain's CDR3 is CASSWARGPYGYTF. The DNA of the CDR3 is TGCGCCAGCAGCTGGGCCAGGGGGCCCTATGGCTACACCTTC.